The 15 T cell receptor beta chains presented below share a single source sample, sequenced in a study of blood T cell repertoires in COVID-19. Clones were read by immunoSEQ multiplex PCR, and TCRdb kept only the in-frame ones, dropping some. Here the sample spans about 400,000 clones, nearly 90% being singletons. Sequencing was carried out using PBMCs or T cells enriched from blood (not recorded which). The receptors derive from a woman between 40 and 50 years old with acute COVID-19.

The chain links TRBV7-6 to TRBJ2-7; TRBD2 is a possible D gene (5 bases). V gave up 1 base and J gave up 3 bases, with 13 bases separating them. Looked up from germline, CDR1 is SGHVS and CDR2 is FNYEAQ. The CDR3 runs to 15 residues. CDR3 sequence: CASSLERTGYYEQYF. The CDR3 nucleotides are TGTGCCAGCAGCTTAGAGAGGACGGGGTACTACGAGCAGTACTTC.

This chain joins TRBV2 and TRBJ1-1, with TRBD1 matching over 7 bases. V lost 4 bases and J lost 0; bases outside the gene matches: 5. Germline values: CDR1 SNHLY, CDR2 FYNNEI. This CDR3 contains 15 residues. This CDR3 reads CASSGGQTMNTEAFF. The CDR3 nucleotides read TGTGCCAGCAGTGGGGGACAGACAATGAACACTGAAGCTTTCTTT.

This clone was detected once. The chain is built from TRBV30 and TRBJ2-3; 7 bases align to TRBD1. V shed 1 base, J shed 0 bases, and the junction held 16 bases outside the gene matches. The CDR3 sequence is 19 residues long. Germline values: CDR1 GTSNPN, CDR2 SVGIG (reference sequence). The DNA of the CDR3 is TGTGCCTGGAGTGATCGACAGGGAATCGGTATGGGTAGCACAGATACGCAGTATTTT. Residues: CAWSDRQGIGMGSTDTQYF. The full variable domain, its missing parts supplied by reference TRBV30 and TRBJ2-3, is SQTIHQWPATLVQPVGSPLSLECTVEGTSNPNLYWYRQAAGRGLQLLFYSVGIGQISSEVPQNLSASRPQDRQFILSSKKLLLSDSGFYLCAWSDRQGIGMGSTDTQYFGPGTRLTVL.

This clone was seen just once. The chain combines TRBV7-9 with TRBJ2-1; no reliable D call. The CDR3 spans 17 residues. V lost 2 bases to trimming and J lost 0 bases, with 14 bases between them. Germline CDR1 SEHNR, CDR2 FQNEAQ (reference sequence). This CDR3 is CASSLSVAASSYNEQFF. CDR3 nucleotides: TGTGCCAGCAGCTTATCTGTCGCGGCGAGCTCCTACAATGAGCAGTTCTTC.

The rearrangement links TRBV29-1 to TRBJ1-1, with D hard to call. Germline assignment: CDR1 SQVTM and CDR2 ANQGSEA. V was cut by 7 bases and J by 0 bases, with 9 bases left in between. The CDR3 has 12 residues. The CDR3 bases are TGCAGCGGAGGGTCGATGAACACTGAAGCTTTCTTT. Translated: CSGGSMNTEAFF.

This clone appeared once. The chain uses TRBV4-1 and TRBJ1-2, with TRBD1 matching 10 bases. This CDR3 is 15 amino acids long. The germline gives CDR1 MGHRA, CDR2 YSYEKL. The V gene end was trimmed by 3 bases and the J gene end by 2 bases; junction bases not matched to a gene: 3. The CDR3 nucleotides read TGCGCCAGCAGCCAGGGACAGGGGTCCAACTATGGCTACACCTTC. Encoded protein: CASSQGQGSNYGYTF.

The rearrangement uses TRBV5-4 and TRBJ2-1; TRBD2 matches at 9 bases. The CDR3 is made up of 16 amino acids. With V trimmed by 6 bases and J by 4 bases, 11 bases remained unmatched. The germline V gene encodes CDR1 SGHNT and CDR2 YYREEE (reference sequence). The CDR3 is CASNPSLAGAYNEQFF. The CDR3 bases are TGTGCCAGCAACCCGAGCTTAGCGGGGGCTTACAATGAGCAGTTCTTC.

This clone was seen only once. V usage is TRBV6-1 and J usage is TRBJ1-6, with a weak D call TRBD1 (5 bases). Trimming stripped 3 bases from V and 8 bases from J, with 14 bases between. The V gene's germline CDR1 is MNHNS and CDR2 SASEGT. The CDR3 length is 15 residues. Here the CDR3 DNA reads TGTGCCAGCAGTGAGCCGTTCCCGGGGGATTCACCCCTCCACTTT. Protein sequence: CASSEPFPGDSPLHF.

The chain carries TRBV18 and TRBJ2-3; D is undetermined. Looked up from germline, CDR1 is KGHSH and CDR2 is LQKENI. The CDR3 extends over 12 amino acids. V was trimmed by 3 bases and J by 4 bases, leaving 5 bases between them. The CDR3 sequence: CASSPEADTQYF. The CDR3 nucleotides are TGTGCCAGCTCACCTGAGGCAGATACGCAGTATTTT.

This chain joins TRBV20-1 and TRBJ2-3, with D perhaps matching TRBD2 (5 bases). The CDR3 is made up of 14 amino acids. Trimming cost V 4 bases and J 2 bases, with 13 bases left between them. Germline lookup yields CDR1 DFQATT and CDR2 SNEGSKA (reference sequence). CDR3 DNA: TGCAGTGCTATTGATCTAGCTGACACAGATACGCAGTATTTT. Translated, it gives CSAIDLADTDTQYF.

The V and J genes are TRBV19 and TRBJ2-5; D is perhaps TRBD2 (6 bases). The length of the CDR3 is 13 residues. Germline V gene lookup returns CDR1 LNHDA and CDR2 SQIVND (reference sequence). V dropped 3 bases and J dropped 5 bases, with 10 bases sitting between them. CDR3: CASSMGGGETQYF. In DNA, the CDR3 is TGTGCCAGTAGTATGGGAGGAGGCGAGACCCAGTACTTC.

The J gene is TRBJ2-7, the V gene TRBV19; no definite D call. CDR1 is LNHDA, CDR2 SQIVND, per germline (reference sequence). This CDR3 region has 12 residues. V dropped 2 bases and J dropped 3 bases, with 5 bases sitting between them. CDR3 amino acids: CASSIYLYEQYF. The CDR3 DNA follows: TGTGCCAGTAGTATATATCTCTACGAGCAGTACTTC.

The chain employs TRBV7-2 and TRBJ2-3; D not certain. The CDR3 totals 13 residues. The V end was cut by 1 base, the J end by 11 bases, with 13 bases between. The germline V gene encodes CDR1 SGHTA and CDR2 FQGNSA. Here the CDR3 reads CASSLVFSDRQYF. CDR3 coding DNA: TGTGCCAGCAGCTTAGTTTTCAGCGATCGGCAGTATTTT.

The chain joins TRBV4-1 to TRBJ2-5; TRBD2 aligns across 7 bases. Trimming at V came to 1 base and at J to 7 bases, leaving 12 bases not matched to a gene. Germline values: CDR1 MGHRA, CDR2 YSYEKL. The length of the CDR3 is 16 residues. In DNA form, the CDR3 reads TGCGCCAGCAGCCAAGGGAGAGCTAGCGGTTTAGCGACCCAGTACTTC. Its protein is CASSQGRASGLATQYF.

A few counts support this clone. The genes are TRBV6-5 and TRBJ1-1; maybe TRBD1 (5 bases). Germline V CDR1 and CDR2: MNHEY, SVGAGI. The ends were cut back, 10 bases at V and 1 base at J, with 10 bases in the middle. The CDR3 covers 12 residues. The CDR3 region has the DNA TGTGCCACCTCTGGACAGAACACTGAAGCTTTCTTT. This sequence encodes CATSGQNTEAFF.